Below, one TCR beta chain is given with its context. This specimen belongs to a study of Tregs in tolerant kidney transplant recipients. Using immunoSEQ multiplex PCR, the repertoire was profiled, and TCRdb retains in-frame clones only, with some absent. The sample shows around 70,000 clones, roughly 90% of them seen only once. The TCR was taken from a human donor who received a combined kidney and bone marrow transplant. The specimen comprised CD8+ T cells from blood, sampled before the transplant.

The DNA of the CDR3 is TGTGCCAGCAGCTTGGGTAGACTCGAGCAGTACTTC. Its translation is CASSLGRLEQYF. The chain links TRBV13 to TRBJ2-7; D is unresolved. V lost 3 bases, J lost 6 bases, and 9 bases lay in between. The CDR3 contains 12 residues. The germline gives CDR1 PRHDT, CDR2 FYEKMQ (reference sequence).